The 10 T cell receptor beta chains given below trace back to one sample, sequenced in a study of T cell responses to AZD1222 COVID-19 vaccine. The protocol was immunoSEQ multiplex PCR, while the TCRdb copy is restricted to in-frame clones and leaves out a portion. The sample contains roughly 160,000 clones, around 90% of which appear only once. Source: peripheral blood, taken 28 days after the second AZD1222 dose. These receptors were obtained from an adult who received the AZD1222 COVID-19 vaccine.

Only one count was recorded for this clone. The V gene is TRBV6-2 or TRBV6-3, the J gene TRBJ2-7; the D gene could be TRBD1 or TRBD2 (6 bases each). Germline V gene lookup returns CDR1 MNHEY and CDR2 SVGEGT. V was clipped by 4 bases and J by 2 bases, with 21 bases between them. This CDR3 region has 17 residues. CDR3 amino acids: CASSSSLGGFGAYEQYF. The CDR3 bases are TGTGCCAGCAGTTCCTCCCTGGGGGGCTTCGGAGCCTACGAGCAGTACTTC.

CDR3: CANPSPKPPLNTEAFF. The CDR3 bases are TGTGCCAATCCCTCTCCCAAACCACCCCTCAACACTGAAGCTTTCTTT. This chain links TRBV19 with TRBJ1-1; no clear D gene. Germline loops: CDR1 LNHDA, CDR2 SQIVND (reference sequence). The CDR3 is 16 amino acids. Trimming removed 10 bases from V and 2 bases from J, with 23 bases in between.

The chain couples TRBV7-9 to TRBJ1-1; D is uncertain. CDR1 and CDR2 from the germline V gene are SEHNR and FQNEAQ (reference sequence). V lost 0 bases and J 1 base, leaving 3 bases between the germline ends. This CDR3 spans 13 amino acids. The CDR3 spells CASSLAQNTEAFF. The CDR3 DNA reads TGTGCCAGCAGCTTAGCACAGAACACTGAAGCTTTCTTT.

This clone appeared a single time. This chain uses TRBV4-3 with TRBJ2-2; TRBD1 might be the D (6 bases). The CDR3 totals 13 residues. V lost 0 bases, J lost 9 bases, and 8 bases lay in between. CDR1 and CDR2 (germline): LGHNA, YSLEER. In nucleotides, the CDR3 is TGCGCCAGCAGCCAAGAGGGGGACAGGGAGCTGTTTTTT. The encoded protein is CASSQEGDRELFF.

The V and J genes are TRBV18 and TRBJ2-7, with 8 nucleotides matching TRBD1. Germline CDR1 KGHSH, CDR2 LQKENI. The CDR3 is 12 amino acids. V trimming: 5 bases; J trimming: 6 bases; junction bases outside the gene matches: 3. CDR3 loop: CASSMTGVEQYF. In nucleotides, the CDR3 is TGTGCCAGCTCAATGACAGGGGTCGAGCAGTACTTC. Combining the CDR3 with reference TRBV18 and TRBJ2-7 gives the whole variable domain NAGVMQNPRHLVRRRGQEARLRCSPMKGHSHVYWYRQLPEEGLKFMVYLQKENIIDESGMPKERFSAEFPKEGPSILRIQQVVRGDSAAYFCASSMTGVEQYFGPGTRLTVT.

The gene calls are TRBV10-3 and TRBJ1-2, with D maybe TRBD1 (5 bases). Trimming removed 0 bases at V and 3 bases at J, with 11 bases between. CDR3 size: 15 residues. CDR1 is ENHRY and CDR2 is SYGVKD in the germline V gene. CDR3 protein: CAISESTRGYYGYTF. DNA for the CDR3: TGTGCCATCAGTGAGTCGACTCGGGGGTACTATGGCTACACCTTC.

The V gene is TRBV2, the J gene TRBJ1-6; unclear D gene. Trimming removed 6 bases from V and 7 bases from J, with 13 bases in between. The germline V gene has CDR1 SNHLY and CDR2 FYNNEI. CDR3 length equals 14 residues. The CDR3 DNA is TGTGCCAGCAGCGACATTGGTGGGAATTCACCCCTCCACTTT. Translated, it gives CASSDIGGNSPLHF.

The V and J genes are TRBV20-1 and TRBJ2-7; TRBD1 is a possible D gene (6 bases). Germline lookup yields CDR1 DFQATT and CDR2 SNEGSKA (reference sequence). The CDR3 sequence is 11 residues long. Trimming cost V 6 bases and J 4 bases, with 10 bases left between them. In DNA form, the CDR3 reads TGCAGTGCCCGTCAGGGGTACGAGCAGTACTTC. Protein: CSARQGYEQYF.

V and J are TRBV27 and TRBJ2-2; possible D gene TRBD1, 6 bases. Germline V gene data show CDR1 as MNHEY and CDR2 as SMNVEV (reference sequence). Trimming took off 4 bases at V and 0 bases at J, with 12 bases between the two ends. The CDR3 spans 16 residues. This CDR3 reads CASSSKQGANTGELFF. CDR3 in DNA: TGTGCCAGCAGTTCCAAACAGGGCGCGAACACCGGGGAGCTGTTTTTT.

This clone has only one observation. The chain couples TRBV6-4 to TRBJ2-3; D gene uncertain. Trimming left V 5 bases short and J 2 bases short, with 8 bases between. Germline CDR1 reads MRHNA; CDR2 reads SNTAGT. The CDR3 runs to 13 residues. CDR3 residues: CASSRDFTDTQYF. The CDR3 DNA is TGTGCCAGCAGTCGAGACTTCACAGATACGCAGTATTTT.